This T cell receptor beta chain is drawn from a study of neoadjuvant nivolumab and ipilimumab in lung cancer. Study-level findings and limits: Only two of four nivolumab-treated tumors gained richness and clonality by surgery. Resected tumors had greater TCR richness and clonality than uninvolved lung.

There are a few counts of this clone. Its specificity is unknown. V was clipped by 0 bases and J by 7 bases, with 9 bases between them. The germline gives CDR1 SGHAT, CDR2 FQNNGV. The CDR3 is made up of 13 amino acids. The repertoire was sequenced with immunoSEQ multiplex PCR; TCRdb's copy has only in-frame clones and lacks some. Found here are 3,500 to 4,500 clones, around 73% of them singletons; the top ten hold around 13%. This receptor was obtained from an adult with non-small cell lung cancer. V and J are TRBV11-2 and TRBJ2-5, with D perhaps TRBD2 (5 bases). The sample was adjacent normal lung tissue, taken after neoadjuvant nivolumab, alone or with ipilimumab, at or shortly before surgery. CDR3 in amino acids: CASSLDRSGTQYF. DNA for the CDR3: TGTGCCAGCAGCTTAGATCGGAGCGGGACCCAGTACTTC. Using reference TRBV11-2 and TRBJ2-5 for the parts outside the CDR3, the full variable domain is EAGVAQSPRYKIIEKRQSVAFWCNPISGHATLYWYQQILGQGPKLLIQFQNNGVVDDSQLPKDRFSAERLKGVDSTLKIQPAKLEDSAVYLCASSLDRSGTQYFGPGTRLLVL.